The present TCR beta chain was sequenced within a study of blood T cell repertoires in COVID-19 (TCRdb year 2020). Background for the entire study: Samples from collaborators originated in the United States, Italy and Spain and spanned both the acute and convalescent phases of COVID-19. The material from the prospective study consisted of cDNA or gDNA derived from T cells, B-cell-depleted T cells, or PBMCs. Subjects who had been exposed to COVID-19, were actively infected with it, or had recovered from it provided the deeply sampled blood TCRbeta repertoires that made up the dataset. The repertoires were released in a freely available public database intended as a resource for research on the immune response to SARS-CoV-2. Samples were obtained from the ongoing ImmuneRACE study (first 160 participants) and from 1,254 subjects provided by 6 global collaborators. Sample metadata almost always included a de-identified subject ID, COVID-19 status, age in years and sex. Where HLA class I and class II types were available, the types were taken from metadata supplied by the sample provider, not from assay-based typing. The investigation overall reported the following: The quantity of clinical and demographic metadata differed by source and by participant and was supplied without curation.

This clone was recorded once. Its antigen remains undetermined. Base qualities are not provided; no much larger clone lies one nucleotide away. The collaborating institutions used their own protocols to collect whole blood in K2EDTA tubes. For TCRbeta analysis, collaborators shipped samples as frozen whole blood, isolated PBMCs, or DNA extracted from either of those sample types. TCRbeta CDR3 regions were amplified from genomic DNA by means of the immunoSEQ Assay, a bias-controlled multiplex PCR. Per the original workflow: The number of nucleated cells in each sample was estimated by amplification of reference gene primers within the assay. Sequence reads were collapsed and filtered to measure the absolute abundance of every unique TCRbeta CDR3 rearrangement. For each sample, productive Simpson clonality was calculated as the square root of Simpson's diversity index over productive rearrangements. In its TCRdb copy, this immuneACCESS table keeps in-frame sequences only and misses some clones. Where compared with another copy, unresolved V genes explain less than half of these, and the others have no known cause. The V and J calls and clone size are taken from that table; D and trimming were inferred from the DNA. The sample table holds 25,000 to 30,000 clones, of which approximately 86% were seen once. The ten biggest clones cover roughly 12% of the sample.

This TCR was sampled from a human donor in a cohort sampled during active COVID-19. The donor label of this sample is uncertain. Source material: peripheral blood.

The nucleotides are TGCGCCAGCAGAGAACTAGCGTTCTTGAGAGGGGGCACCGGGGAGCTGTTTTTT. The resulting protein is CASRELAFLRGGTGELFF. The V and J segments used are TRBV4-1 and TRBJ2-2, and possibly TRBD2, on 7 matching bases. For CDR1 and CDR2, the germline V gene lists MGHRA and YSYEKL. The CDR3, from cysteine to phenylalanine, totals 18 residues. Kept here is only the CDR3 DNA, which spans 54 bases and is read in frame from base 1. V sheds 6 bases and J sheds 4 bases, leaving 24 bases between their ends.